These T cell receptor beta chains were read from a single sample in a study of post-analysis software for immune sequencing data. In TCRdb, the PCR reads were re-called with MiXCR into one record per CDR3 protein. The sample has over 150,000 distinct CDR3 sequences, about 36% seen once. The specimen comprised blood, sampled after autologous hematopoietic stem cell transplantation. The receptors derive from a girl under 18 with multiple sclerosis. The CDR3 runs from the conserved cysteine through the conserved F or W. The D gene is left open where the match is weak. Clone size is shown for a subset of rows, as once, few, many or a class of expanded clone.

d_gene | j_gene | abundance | v_gene | CDR3aa | CDR3nt
TRBD1 | TRBJ2-3 | . | TRBV7-2 | CASSLKGTGVPDTQYF | TGTGCCAGCAGCTTAAAGGGGACAGGGGTTCCAGATACGCAGTATTTT
. | TRBJ2-7 | . | TRBV6-5 | CASQDRGFPREQYF | TGTGCCAGCCAAGACCGGGGTTTCCCACGCGAGCAGTACTTC
. | TRBJ2-7 | . | TRBV10-3 | CAISGTSPEQYF | TGTGCCATCTCCGGGACAAGCCCCGAGCAGTACTTC
. | TRBJ2-7 | many | TRBV6-5 | CASSYSFGYEQYF | TGTGCCAGCAGTTACTCTTTTGGCTACGAGCAGTACTTC
TRBD1 | TRBJ2-5 | few | TRBV2 | CASWDRGLQETQYF | TGTGCCAGCTGGGACAGAGGCCTCCAAGAGACCCAGTACTTC
TRBD1 | TRBJ2-7 | few | TRBV20-1 | CSAREGQGAYNEQYF | TGCAGTGCTAGAGAAGGGCAGGGGGCATACAATGAGCAGTACTTC
. | TRBJ2-5 | . | TRBV3-1 | CASSLTEGAQTQYF | TGTGCCAGCAGCCTAACTGAAGGGGCACAGACCCAGTACTTC
TRBD2 | TRBJ2-1 | many | TRBV7-3 | CASSSRLAGQQKHEQFF | TGTGCCAGCAGCTCACGACTAGCGGGTCAACAAAAGCATGAGCAGTTCTTC
. | TRBJ1-5 | many | TRBV28 | CASSLGQFNQPQHF | TGTGCCAGCAGTTTAGGGCAATTCAATCAGCCCCAGCATTTT
TRBD1 | TRBJ2-1 | . | TRBV6-2/TRBV6-3 | CASSPTGAGNEQFF | TGTGCCAGCAGTCCGACAGGGGCCGGGAATGAGCAGTTCTTC
. | TRBJ2-1 | many | TRBV24-1 | CATGVGVYNEQFF | TGTGCCACCGGGGTGGGGGTCTACAATGAGCAGTTCTTC
. | TRBJ1-5 | once | TRBV5-6 | CASSSNEKLNSNQPQHF | TGTGCCAGCAGCTCAAACGAGAAACTTAATAGCAATCAGCCCCAGCATTTT
TRBD2 | TRBJ2-1 | . | TRBV4-2 | CASSQALAGVDEQFF | TGTGCCAGCAGCCAGGCTCTAGCGGGTGTCGACGAGCAGTTCTTC
TRBD2 | TRBJ2-3 | . | TRBV7-8 | CASSVGLAAAYSTDTQYF | TGTGCCAGCAGCGTGGGACTAGCGGCAGCCTATAGCACAGATACGCAGTATTTT
TRBD1 | TRBJ2-1 | . | TRBV12-3/TRBV12-4 | CASSLGTGNRDEQFF | TGTGCCAGCAGTCTCGGGACAGGGAACCGGGATGAGCAGTTCTTC
. | TRBJ2-4 | . | TRBV4-1 | CASSQEGGGGLLAKNIQYF | TGCGCCAGCAGCCAAGAGGGAGGGGGGGGTCTTCTAGCCAAAAACATTCAGTACTTC